The text below deals with one T cell receptor beta chain. The target antigen is unknown. The data were obtained in a study of T cells expressing NK-cell markers. About the research overall: Just one sequenced donor of eight was HCMV-seronegative, while seven were seropositive. Points from the study as a whole: Of the CD8+ T cells in about 6 donors, about 1.0-7.0% belonged to dominant NKG2C+ clonotypes. Among four donors, these clonotypes also ranked first in the CD3+CD56-NKG2C+ fraction.

The germline CDR1 and CDR2 sequences are DFQATT and SNEGSKA (reference sequence). This CDR3 contains 15 residues. TCRdb derives one entry per CDR3 protein from the 5' RACE reads, leaving out DNA. In total, the table holds about 390,000 distinct CDR3 sequences. Sequences were obtained from blood T cells: a sorted CD56 or NKG2C T cell subset, CD4+ or CD8+ T cells, or bulk PBMC T cells (not recorded which). The sequence derives from a woman between 45 and 65 years old in good health. The chain joins TRBV20-1 to TRBJ2-1; absent DNA, TCRdb's TRBD1 call cannot be checked. The chain's CDR3 is CSARDPGGGLNEQFF.